This T cell receptor (beta chain) was found in a study of shared clonotypes between healthy human individuals. Sequencing used immunoSEQ multiplex PCR; TCRdb keeps in-frame clones, though not all of them. Altogether around 2.1 million clones are present, nearly 97% being singletons, with the ten largest covering approximately 0.13%. Trimming stripped 0 bases from V and 2 bases from J, with 5 bases between. Germline CDR1 reads SGHNT; CDR2 reads YYREEE (reference sequence). CDR3 length equals 14 residues. On this clone itself: Other DNA sequences in the same sample also yield this CDR3.

This rearrangement joins TRBV5-4 to TRBJ2-2; D gene unclear. The sequence was obtained from a man aged 18 to 30 in good health. The sample was naive CD4+ T cells sorted from blood. This sample's subset: CD45RA+ positively selected. This CDR3 reads CASSLVANTGELFF. The CDR3 coding sequence is TGTGCCAGCAGCTTGGTGGCTAACACCGGGGAGCTGTTTTTT.